The TCR beta chain described here comes from a study of T cells in Graves' hyperthyroidism and ophthalmopathy (dated by TCRdb to between 2018 and 2021). About the investigation overall: Peripheral blood samples were taken at the time of initial diagnosis, prior to any treatment. After blood sampling, hyperthyroidism patients were treated with methimazole at a starting dose of 30 mg daily, and ophthalmopathy patients were treated with high-dose intravenous methylprednisolone. The 100 discovery patients were divided at random into training and test sets in a 7:3 ratio. Prospective prediction of ophthalmopathy was tested in an independent validation cohort consisting of fewer than 20 hyperthyroidism patients and approximately 16 patients who later progressed to ophthalmopathy. The paper reports TCR Vbeta CDR3 sequencing of 140 or so peripheral blood samples: around 45 ophthalmopathy, fewer than 85 hyperthyroidism and approximately 17 progressor patients. The study also compared thyroid tissue and blood T-cell repertoires from more than 5 Graves' hyperthyroidism patients. To identify TCR V-J signatures that set the groups apart, the researchers used a discovery cohort of 95 to 100 patients, made up of roughly 45 with Graves' ophthalmopathy and around 58 with stable Graves' hyperthyroidism.

The TCR beta CDR3 regions were amplified from the RNA transcripts. For the first round of RT-PCR on the TCR CDR3, the HTBI primer set was used together with the Qiagen OneStep RT-PCR kit. A second multiplex PCR round built the libraries, followed by size selection and purification. Libraries were sequenced paired-end with 100 bp reads on an Illumina HiSeq2000. In the source study's methods: SOAPnuke was used to process the raw data, removing reads that contained adapters or uncalled bases, had a mean Phred below 15, or lacked an exact match to the constant primer or identifier. COPE v1.2.5 was used to merge high-quality paired reads, and clonotypes were defined as unique nucleotide sequences. Clonotypes were aligned to IMGT TRBV, TRBD and TRBJ reference segments using MiTCR v1.1. Only V-J combinations with frequency above 0.0001, covering 98% to 99.2% of repertoires, were analysed. A TCS score was defined as the ratio between F50 (clonal expansion) and ExV (chaos), using BLOSUM62-based TCRdist between CDR3 peptides within each V-J. Welch's t-statistics and random forest reduced roughly 500 V-J features to roughly 13, which were used in a naive Bayes classifier (R e1071). TCRdb reanalyzed the raw reads on its own, using fastp at Q25 for trimming and MiXCR for clone calling, and kept in-frame beta chains. Rows are unified per CDR3 protein, each entry keeping the most common DNA and genes. V and J calls and clone size were set by TCRdb, not the authors. This sample has nearly 600,000 distinct CDR3 sequences in its table, and approximately 15% of those were observed once. Jointly, the top ten make up roughly 5.7% of the sample.

Overall study outcomes, separate from this receptor: In validation, the model predicted progression to ophthalmopathy a median of about 6 months before onset, with about 64% sensitivity and 72.22% specificity. A model built on a 13 V-J signature distinguished ophthalmopathy from stable hyperthyroidism, reaching over 85% sensitivity and around 81% specificity in cross-validation and 80%/75% in testing. Most expanded thyroid clonotypes (frequency above 0.001) were also found in blood, which suggests that blood repertoires may mirror thyroid immune responses. No statistical method was used to set the sample size in advance, and investigators knew the group allocation.

Hyperthyroidism patients were newly diagnosed, had a disease duration of under 2 months, and were aged 18 to 65 years. Exclusion was applied to patients with uncontrolled infections, other autoimmune diseases, pregnancy or lactation. Diagnoses were based on clinical symptoms, serum thyroxine and TRAb, thyroid ultrasound and orbital computed tomography. Blood from progressor patients was collected at the time of first diagnosis with hyperthyroidism, before any ophthalmopathy symptoms had appeared. PBMCs were separated from approximately 9.9 ml of fresh peripheral blood using Ficoll-Paque density gradient centrifugation. Patients classed as progressors first received a Graves' hyperthyroidism diagnosis and then went on to develop ophthalmopathy during follow-up. Trizol reagent was used to extract total RNA, and RNA quality was then checked on an Agilent 2100 Bioanalyzer. This clonotype was observed at least ten times. Its binding antigen is unknown. Base-call qualities are not available, and no considerably larger clone is one nucleotide away.

V drops 6 bases and J drops 4 bases, leaving 9 bases in between. From the cysteine through the phenylalanine, the CDR3 covers 13 amino acids. CDR3 DNA only is kept here, 39 bases in frame from base 1. The sequence is built from TRBV12-3 or TRBV12-4 and TRBJ2-2; too little of a D gene remains to name it. This TCR came from a woman in her thirties with Graves' hyperthyroidism that later progressed to Graves' ophthalmopathy. The sample consisted of blood. Read as DNA, the sequence is TGTGCCAGCAGCCCCCCCAGCACCGGGGAGCTGTTTTTT. This yields the protein CASSPPSTGELFF.